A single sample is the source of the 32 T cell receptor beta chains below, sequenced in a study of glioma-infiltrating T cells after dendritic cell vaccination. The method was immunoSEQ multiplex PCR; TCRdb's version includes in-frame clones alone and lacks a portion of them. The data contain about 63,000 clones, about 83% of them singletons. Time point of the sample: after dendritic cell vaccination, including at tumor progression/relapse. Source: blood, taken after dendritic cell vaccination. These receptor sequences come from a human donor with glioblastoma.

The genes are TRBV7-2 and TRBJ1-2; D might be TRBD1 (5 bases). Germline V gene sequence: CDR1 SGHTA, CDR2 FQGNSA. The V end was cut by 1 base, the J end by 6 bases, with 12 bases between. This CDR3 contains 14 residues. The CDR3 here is CASSLGQGFDGYTF. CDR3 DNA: TGTGCCAGCAGCTTAGGTCAGGGCTTCGATGGCTACACCTTC.

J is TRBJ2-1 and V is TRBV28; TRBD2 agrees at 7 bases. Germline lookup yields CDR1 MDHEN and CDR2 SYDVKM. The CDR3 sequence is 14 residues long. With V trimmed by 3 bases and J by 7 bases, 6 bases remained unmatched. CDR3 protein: CASSFGGSGNEQFF. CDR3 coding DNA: TGTGCCAGCAGTTTCGGGGGGTCTGGTAATGAGCAGTTCTTC.

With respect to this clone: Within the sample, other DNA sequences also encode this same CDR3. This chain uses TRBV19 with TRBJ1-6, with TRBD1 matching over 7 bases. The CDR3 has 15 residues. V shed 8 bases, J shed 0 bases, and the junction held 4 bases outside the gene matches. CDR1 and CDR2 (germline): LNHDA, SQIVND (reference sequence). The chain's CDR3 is CASGQESSYNSPLHF. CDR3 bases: TGTGCCAGTGGACAGGAGAGCTCCTATAATTCACCCCTCCACTTT.

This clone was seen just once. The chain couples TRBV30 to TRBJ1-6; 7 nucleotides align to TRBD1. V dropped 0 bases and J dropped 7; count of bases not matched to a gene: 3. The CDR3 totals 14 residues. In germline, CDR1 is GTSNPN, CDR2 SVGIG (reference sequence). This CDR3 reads CAWSVGTANSPLHF. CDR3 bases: TGTGCCTGGAGTGTGGGGACAGCGAATTCACCCCTCCACTTT.

The CDR3 nucleotides read TGTGCCAGCAGTGCCCTACCGGGACAGACTAATGAAAAACTGTTTTTT. This translates into CASSALPGQTNEKLFF. This chain joins TRBV6-4 and TRBJ1-4; 7 positions agree with TRBD1. The V gene's germline CDR1 is MRHNA and CDR2 SNTAGT. The CDR3 spans 16 residues. The trim removed 4 bases at V and 2 bases at J, leaving 7 bases unmatched.

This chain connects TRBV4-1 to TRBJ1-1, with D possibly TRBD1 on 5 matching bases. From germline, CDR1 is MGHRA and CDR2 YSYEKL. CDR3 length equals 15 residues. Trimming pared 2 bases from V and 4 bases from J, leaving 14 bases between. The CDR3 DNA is TGCGCCAGCAGCCAAAGGGTACTCGGGGGCACTGAAGCTTTCTTT. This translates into CASSQRVLGGTEAFF.

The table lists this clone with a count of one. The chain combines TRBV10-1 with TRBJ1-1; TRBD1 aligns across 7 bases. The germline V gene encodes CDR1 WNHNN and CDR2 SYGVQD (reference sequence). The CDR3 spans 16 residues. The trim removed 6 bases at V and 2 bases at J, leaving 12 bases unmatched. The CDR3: CASRIPRGCFNTEAFF. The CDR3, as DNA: TGCGCCAGCAGAATACCCAGGGGGTGTTTTAACACTGAAGCTTTCTTT.

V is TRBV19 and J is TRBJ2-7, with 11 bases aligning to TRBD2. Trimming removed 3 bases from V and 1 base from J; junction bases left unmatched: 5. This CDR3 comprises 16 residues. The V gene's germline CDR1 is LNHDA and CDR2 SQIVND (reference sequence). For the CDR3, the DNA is TGTGCCAGTAGTATCGCTAGCGGGGGGTATTCCTACGAGCAGTACTTC. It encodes CASSIASGGYSYEQYF.

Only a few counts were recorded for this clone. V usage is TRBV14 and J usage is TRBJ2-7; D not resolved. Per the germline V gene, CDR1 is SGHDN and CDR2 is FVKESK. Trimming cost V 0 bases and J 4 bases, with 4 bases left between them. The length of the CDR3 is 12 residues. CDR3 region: CASSQEQYEQYF. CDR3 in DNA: TGTGCCAGCAGCCAAGAACAGTACGAGCAGTACTTC.

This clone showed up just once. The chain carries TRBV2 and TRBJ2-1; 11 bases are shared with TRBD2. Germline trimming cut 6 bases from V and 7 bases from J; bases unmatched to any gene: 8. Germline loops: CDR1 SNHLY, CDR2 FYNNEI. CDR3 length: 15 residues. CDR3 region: CASSALAGGRNEQFF. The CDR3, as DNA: TGTGCCAGCAGCGCCCTAGCGGGGGGCAGAAATGAGCAGTTCTTC.

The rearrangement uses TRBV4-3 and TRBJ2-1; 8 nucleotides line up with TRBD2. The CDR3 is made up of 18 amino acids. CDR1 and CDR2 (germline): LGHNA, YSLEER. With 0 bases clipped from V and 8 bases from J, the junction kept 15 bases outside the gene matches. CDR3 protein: CASSQDIGVAGGFDEQFF. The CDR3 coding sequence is TGCGCCAGCAGCCAAGATATCGGAGTCGCGGGGGGCTTCGATGAGCAGTTCTTC.

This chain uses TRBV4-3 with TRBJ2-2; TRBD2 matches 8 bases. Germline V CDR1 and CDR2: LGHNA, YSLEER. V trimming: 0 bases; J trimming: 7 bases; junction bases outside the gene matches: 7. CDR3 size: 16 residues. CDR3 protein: CASSQDRGGRLGELFF. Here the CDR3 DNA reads TGCGCCAGCAGCCAAGACCGGGGGGGGCGCCTCGGGGAGCTGTTTTTT.

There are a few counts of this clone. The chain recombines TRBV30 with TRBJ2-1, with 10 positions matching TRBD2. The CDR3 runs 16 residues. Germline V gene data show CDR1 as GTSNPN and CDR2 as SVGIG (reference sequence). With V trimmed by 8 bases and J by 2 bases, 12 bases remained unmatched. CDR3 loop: CARTERGGIAYNEQFF. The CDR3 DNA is TGTGCCCGGACGGAGCGGGGGGGCATCGCCTACAATGAGCAGTTCTTC.

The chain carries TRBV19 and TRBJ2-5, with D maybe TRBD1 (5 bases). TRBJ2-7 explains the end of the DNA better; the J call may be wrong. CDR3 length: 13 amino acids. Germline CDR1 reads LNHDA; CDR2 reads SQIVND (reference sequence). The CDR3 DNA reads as TGTGCCAGTAGTACAGGGTCGGGCTACGAGCAGTACTTC. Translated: CASSTGSGYEQYF.

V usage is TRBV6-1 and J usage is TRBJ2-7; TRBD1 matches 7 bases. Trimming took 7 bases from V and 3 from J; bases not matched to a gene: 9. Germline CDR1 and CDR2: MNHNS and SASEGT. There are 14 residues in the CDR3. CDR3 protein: CASTLGTEYYEQYF. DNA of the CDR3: TGTGCCAGCACTCTGGGGACAGAGTACTACGAGCAGTACTTC.

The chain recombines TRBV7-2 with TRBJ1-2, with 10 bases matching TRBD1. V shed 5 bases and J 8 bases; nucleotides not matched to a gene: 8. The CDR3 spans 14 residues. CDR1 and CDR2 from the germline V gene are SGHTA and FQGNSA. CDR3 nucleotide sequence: TGTGCCAGCAGCCAACAGACAGGGGGCGAGGGCTACACCTTC. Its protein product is CASSQQTGGEGYTF.

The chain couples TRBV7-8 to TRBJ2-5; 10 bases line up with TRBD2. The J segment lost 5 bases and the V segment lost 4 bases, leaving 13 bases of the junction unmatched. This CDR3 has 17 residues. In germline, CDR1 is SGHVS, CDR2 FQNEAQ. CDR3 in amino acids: CASSYRTSGWFRETQYF. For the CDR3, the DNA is TGTGCCAGCAGCTACCGGACTAGCGGCTGGTTCAGGGAGACCCAGTACTTC.

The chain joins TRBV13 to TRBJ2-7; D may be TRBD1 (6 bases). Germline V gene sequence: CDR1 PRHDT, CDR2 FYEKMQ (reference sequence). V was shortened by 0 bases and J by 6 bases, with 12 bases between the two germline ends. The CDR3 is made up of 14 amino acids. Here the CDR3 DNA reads TGTGCCAGCAGCTTAGGGAGGGGGTTGGGCGAGCAGTACTTC. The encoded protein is CASSLGRGLGEQYF.

The CDR3: CASSEGTGVDTIYF. The CDR3 bases are TGCGCCAGCAGCGAAGGGACAGGGGTAGACACCATATATTTT. The chain is built from TRBV5-1 and TRBJ1-3; 10 bases match TRBD1. Germline V gene lookup returns CDR1 SGHRS and CDR2 YFSETQ. V trimming: 4 bases; J trimming: 8 bases; junction bases outside the gene matches: 6. The CDR3 loop spans 14 amino acids.

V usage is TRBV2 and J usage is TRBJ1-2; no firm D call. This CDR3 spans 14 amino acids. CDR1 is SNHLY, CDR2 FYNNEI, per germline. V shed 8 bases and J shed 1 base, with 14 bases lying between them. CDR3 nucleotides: TGTGCCAGCCCGGTGGCAGACATTAACTATGGCTACACCTTC. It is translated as CASPVADINYGYTF.

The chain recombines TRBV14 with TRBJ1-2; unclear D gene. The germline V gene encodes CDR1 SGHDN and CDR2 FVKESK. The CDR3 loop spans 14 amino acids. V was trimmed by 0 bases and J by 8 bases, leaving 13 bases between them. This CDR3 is CASSQDSPPGGYTF. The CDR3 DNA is TGTGCCAGCAGCCAAGATAGCCCGCCGGGAGGCTACACCTTC.

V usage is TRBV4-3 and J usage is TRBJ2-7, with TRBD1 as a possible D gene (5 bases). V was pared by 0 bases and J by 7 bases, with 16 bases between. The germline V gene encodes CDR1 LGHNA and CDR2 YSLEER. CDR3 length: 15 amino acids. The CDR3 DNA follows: TGCGCCAGCAGCCAAGATCGAACCAGGGCTTGGGAGCAGTACTTC. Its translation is CASSQDRTRAWEQYF.

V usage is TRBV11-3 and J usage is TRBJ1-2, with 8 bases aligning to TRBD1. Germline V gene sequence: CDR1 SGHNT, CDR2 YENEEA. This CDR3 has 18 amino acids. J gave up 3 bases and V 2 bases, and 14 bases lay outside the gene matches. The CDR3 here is CASSLPFGNGQGDYGYTF. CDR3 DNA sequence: TGTGCCAGCAGCTTACCTTTTGGGAACGGACAGGGCGACTATGGCTACACCTTC.

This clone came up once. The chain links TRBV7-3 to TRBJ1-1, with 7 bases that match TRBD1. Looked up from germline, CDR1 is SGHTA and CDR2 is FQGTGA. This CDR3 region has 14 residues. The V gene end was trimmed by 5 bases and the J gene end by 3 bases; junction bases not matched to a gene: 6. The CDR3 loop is CASSLRGPDTEAFF. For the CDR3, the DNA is TGTGCCAGCAGCCTAAGGGGGCCAGACACTGAAGCTTTCTTT.

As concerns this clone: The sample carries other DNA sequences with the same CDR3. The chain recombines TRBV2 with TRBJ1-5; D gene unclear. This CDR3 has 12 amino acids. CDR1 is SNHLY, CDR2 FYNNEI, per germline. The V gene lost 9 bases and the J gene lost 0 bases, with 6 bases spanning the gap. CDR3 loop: CASQISNQPQHF. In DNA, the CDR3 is TGTGCCAGTCAAATTAGCAATCAGCCCCAGCATTTT.

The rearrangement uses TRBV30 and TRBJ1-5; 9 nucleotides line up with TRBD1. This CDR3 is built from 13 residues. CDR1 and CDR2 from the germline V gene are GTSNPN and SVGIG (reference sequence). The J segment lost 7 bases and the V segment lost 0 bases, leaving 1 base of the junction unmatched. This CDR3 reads CAWSVQGAQPQHF. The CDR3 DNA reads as TGTGCCTGGAGTGTACAGGGGGCACAGCCCCAGCATTTT.

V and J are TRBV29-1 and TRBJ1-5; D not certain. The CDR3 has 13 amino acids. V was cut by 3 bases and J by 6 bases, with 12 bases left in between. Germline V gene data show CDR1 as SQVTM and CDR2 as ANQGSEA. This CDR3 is CSVESREGQPQHF. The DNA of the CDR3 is TGCAGCGTTGAGTCGAGGGAGGGTCAGCCCCAGCATTTT.

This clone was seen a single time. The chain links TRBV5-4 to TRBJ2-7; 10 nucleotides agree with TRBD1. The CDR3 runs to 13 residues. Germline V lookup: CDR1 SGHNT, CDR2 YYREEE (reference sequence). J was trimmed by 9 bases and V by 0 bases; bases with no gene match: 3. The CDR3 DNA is TGTGCCAGCAGCTTGGGGGACAGGGGACCGCAGTACTTC. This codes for CASSLGDRGPQYF.

For the CDR3, the DNA is TGCGCCAGCAGCCGACAGGGGGGGTACGAGCAGTACTTC. It encodes CASSRQGGYEQYF. V usage is TRBV4-1 and J usage is TRBJ2-7, with 9 positions matching TRBD1. Germline CDR1 is MGHRA and CDR2 is YSYEKL. J lost 4 bases, V lost 4 bases, and 2 bases had no gene match. This CDR3 has 13 amino acids.

The CDR3, as DNA: TGTGCCAGCAGCTTGGTGGGCTCTGATCTTGGCTACACCTTC. Protein product: CASSLVGSDLGYTF. The gene calls are TRBV7-9 and TRBJ1-2; D is undetermined. The germline V and J ends were trimmed by 3 bases and 7 bases, with 15 bases remaining between them. The CDR3 totals 14 residues. Germline loops: CDR1 SEHNR, CDR2 FQNEAQ (reference sequence).

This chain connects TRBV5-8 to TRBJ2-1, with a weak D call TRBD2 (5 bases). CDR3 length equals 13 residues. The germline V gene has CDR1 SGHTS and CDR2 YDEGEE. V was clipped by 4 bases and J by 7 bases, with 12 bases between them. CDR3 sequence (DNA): TGTGCCAGCAGCCTGAGGGTCCGGAATGAGCAGTTCTTC. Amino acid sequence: CASSLRVRNEQFF.

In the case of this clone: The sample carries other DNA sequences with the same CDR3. This CDR3 is CASSYSGQTNYGYTF. In DNA, the CDR3 is TGTGCCAGCAGTTACTCGGGACAGACTAACTATGGCTACACCTTC. The chain links TRBV6-5 to TRBJ1-2; 7 bases match TRBD1. From germline, CDR1 is MNHEY and CDR2 SVGAGI. CDR3 length equals 15 residues. Trimming removed 0 bases from V and 0 bases from J; junction bases left unmatched: 1.